What follows is one T cell receptor (beta chain) and its context. V shed 5 bases and J shed 6 bases, with 16 bases lying between them. The CDR3 has 13 residues. Per germline, CDR1 GTSNPN and CDR2 SVGIG (reference sequence). These data belong to a study of CD8 T cells in Susac syndrome. Overall study: Patients with Susac syndrome were therapy-naive, treated with corticosteroids, or treated with intravenous immunoglobulin alone when blood was collected.

Random-hexamer reverse transcription was applied to roughly 0.45 to 1 ug RNA. The authors amplified TCR beta CDR3 across 54 Vbeta and 13 Jbeta using immunoSEQ multiplex PCR. MiXCR was run by TCRdb on the immunoSEQ multiplex PCR reads, yielding one entry per CDR3 protein. The data hold fewer than 95,000 distinct CDR3 sequences, with around 96% observed a single time. The J gene is TRBJ1-2, the V gene TRBV30, with D tentatively TRBD1 (6 bases). What was sequenced was CD8+ T cells from PBMCs. This sequence was found in a human donor with Susac syndrome. CDR3 protein: CAWGGGGWDGYTF. The CDR3 DNA sequence: TGTGCCTGGGGGGGAGGGGGTTGGGATGGCTACACCTTC.